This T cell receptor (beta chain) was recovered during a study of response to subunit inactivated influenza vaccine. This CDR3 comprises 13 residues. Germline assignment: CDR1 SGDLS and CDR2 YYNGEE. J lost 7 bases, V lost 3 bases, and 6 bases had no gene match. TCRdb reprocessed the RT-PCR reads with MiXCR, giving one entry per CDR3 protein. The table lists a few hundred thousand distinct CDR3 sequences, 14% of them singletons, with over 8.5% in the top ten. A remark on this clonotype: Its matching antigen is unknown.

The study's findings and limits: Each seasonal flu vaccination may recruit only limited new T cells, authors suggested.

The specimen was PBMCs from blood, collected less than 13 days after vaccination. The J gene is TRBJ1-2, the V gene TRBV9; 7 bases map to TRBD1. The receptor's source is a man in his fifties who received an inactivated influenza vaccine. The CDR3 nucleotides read TGTGCCAGCAGCGCCCGGGACAGAAGTGGCTACACCTTC. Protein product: CASSARDRSGYTF.